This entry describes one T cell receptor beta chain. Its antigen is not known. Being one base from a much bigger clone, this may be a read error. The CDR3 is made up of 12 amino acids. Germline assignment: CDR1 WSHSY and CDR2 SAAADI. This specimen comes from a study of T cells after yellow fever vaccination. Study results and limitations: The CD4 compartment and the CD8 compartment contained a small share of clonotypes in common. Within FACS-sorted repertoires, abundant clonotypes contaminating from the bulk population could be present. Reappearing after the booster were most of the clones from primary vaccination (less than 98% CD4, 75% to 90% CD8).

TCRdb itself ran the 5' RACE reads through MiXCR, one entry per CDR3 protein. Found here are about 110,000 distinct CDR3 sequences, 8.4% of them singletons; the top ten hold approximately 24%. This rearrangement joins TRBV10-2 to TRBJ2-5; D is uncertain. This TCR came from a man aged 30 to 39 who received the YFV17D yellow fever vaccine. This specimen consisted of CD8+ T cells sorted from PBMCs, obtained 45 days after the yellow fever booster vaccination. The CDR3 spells CASNESGETQYF. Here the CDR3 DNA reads TGCGCCAGCAATGAGTCCGGGGAGACCCAGTACTTC.